The present T cell receptor beta chain was sequenced within a study of T cells after yellow fever vaccination. Study-wide results and limits: Most primary-vaccination clones recurred post-booster (roughly 96% CD4, over 70% CD8).

The V end lost 5 bases, the J end lost 5 bases, and 21 bases lay between the germline ends. The CDR3 length is 17 residues. Germline V lookup: CDR1 SGHAT, CDR2 FQNNGV. This clonotype was observed once. Its target is unknown. TCRdb itself ran the 5' RACE reads through MiXCR, one entry per CDR3 protein. The data contain about 300,000 distinct CDR3 sequences, around 8.6% of them singletons. The rearrangement uses TRBV11-2 and TRBJ2-2, with D hard to call. This material consisted of CD4+ T cells sorted from PBMCs, taken 5 days after the yellow fever booster vaccination. The source of this sequence is a man younger than 35 who received the YFV17D yellow fever vaccine. CDR3 protein: CASSARESIVGTGELFF. The CDR3 DNA reads as TGTGCCAGCAGCGCGAGAGAGTCCATCGTTGGGACCGGGGAGCTGTTTTTT. Complete variable domain (other parts from reference TRBV11-2 and TRBJ2-2): EAGVAQSPRYKIIEKRQSVAFWCNPISGHATLYWYQQILGQGPKLLIQFQNNGVVDDSQLPKDRFSAERLKGVDSTLKIQPAKLEDSAVYLCASSARESIVGTGELFFGEGSRLTVL.